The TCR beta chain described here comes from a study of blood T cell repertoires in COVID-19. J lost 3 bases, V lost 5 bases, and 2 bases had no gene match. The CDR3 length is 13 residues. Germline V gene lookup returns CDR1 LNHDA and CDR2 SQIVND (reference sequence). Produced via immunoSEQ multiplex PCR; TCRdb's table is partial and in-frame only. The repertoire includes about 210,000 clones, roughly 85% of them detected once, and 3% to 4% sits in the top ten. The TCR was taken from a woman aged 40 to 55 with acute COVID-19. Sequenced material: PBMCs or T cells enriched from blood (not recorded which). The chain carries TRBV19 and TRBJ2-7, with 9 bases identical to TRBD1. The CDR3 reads CASSWGQGYEQYF. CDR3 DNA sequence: TGTGCCAGTAGTTGGGGACAGGGCTACGAGCAGTACTTC.